This TCR beta chain was identified during a study of identical twins. General study points: Insertion counts were lower in abundant cord blood beta clonotypes, a trend that memory repertoires did not show.

Ten or more counts support this clonotype. What it binds is not known. Addition of a universal primer site occurred through template switching, and cDNA carried unique molecular identifiers. TCRdb re-derived calls from the 5' RACE reads in MiXCR, one entry per CDR3 protein. The sample yields fewer than 650,000 distinct CDR3 sequences, nearly 10% seen once. V was trimmed by 4 bases and J by 5 bases, leaving 9 bases between them. The CDR3 is made up of 12 amino acids. Germline-derived CDR1 and CDR2 are ENHRY and SYGVKD. In every case, the donor was a healthy Caucasian. A further study also used this sample, focusing on yellow fever vaccine responses in identical twins.

This rearrangement joins TRBV10-3 to TRBJ2-7, with no clear D. This clonotype was obtained from a woman in her late teens or twenties in good health. The sample taken for sequencing was PBMCs. The CDR3 is CAISAVGDEQYF. Written as DNA, the CDR3 is TGTGCCATCAGTGCTGTTGGGGACGAGCAGTACTTC.